This T cell receptor (beta chain) was recovered during a study of T cells in Graves' hyperthyroidism and ophthalmopathy. J gave up 3 bases and V 2 bases, and 4 bases lay outside the gene matches. The CDR3 loop spans 15 amino acids. Germline CDR1 reads GTSNPN; CDR2 reads SVGIG (reference sequence). Study findings and constraints: Most clonotypes expanded in thyroid above 0.001 were likewise present in blood. Median prediction lead before ophthalmopathy onset was about 6.3 months with the model.

The CDR3 regions of TCR beta were amplified from RNA transcripts. TCR CDR3 underwent first-round RT-PCR with the HTBI primer set. TCRdb ran MiXCR on the multiplex PCR reads and lists one entry per CDR3 protein. The sample holds fewer than 900,000 distinct CDR3 sequences; about 19% are singletons and the top ten take roughly a sixth. The table lists this clonotype with many counts. Its matching antigen is unknown. Sequencing was done on a sample of blood. The rearrangement joins TRBV30 to TRBJ1-5; 10 nucleotides match TRBD1. The sequence derives from a woman aged 50 to 60 with Graves' hyperthyroidism that later progressed to Graves' ophthalmopathy. CDR3 coding DNA: TGTGCCTGGAGTCTGACAGGGGGCCTCAATCAGCCCCAGCATTTT. It codes for CAWSLTGGLNQPQHF.